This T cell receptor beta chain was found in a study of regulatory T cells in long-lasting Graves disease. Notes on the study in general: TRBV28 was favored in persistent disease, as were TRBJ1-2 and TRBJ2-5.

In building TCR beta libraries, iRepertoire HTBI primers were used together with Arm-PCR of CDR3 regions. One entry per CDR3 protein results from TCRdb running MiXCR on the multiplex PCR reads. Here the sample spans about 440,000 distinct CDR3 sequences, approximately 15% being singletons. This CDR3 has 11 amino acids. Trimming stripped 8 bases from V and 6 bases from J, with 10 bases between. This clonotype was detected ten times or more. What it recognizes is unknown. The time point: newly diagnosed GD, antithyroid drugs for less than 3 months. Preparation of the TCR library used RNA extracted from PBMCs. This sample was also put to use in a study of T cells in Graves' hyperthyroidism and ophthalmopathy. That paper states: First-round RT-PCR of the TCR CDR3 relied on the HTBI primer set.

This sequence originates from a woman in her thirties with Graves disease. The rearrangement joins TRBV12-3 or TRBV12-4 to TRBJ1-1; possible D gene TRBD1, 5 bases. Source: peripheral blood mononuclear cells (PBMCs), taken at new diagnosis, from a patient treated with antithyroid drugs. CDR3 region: CASVLGAEAFF. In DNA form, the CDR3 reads TGTGCCAGCGTCCTGGGGGCTGAAGCTTTCTTT.